There are a few counts of the clone carrying this T cell receptor (beta chain). The target antigen is unknown. The V and J ends lost 6 bases and 1 base respectively, with 12 bases between them. There are 14 residues in the CDR3. Findings and limits, study-wide: Tumor memory CD4+ T cell TCR gene usage was found to cluster with blood and lymph node memory CD4+ cells and with lymph node naive CD4+ cells. Greatest tumor Treg TCR overlap was with tumor naive CD4+ cells.

TCRdb fed the 5' RACE reads into MiXCR, producing one record per CDR3 protein. The sample shows over 50,000 distinct CDR3 sequences, over 20% of them seen only once. The sample taken for sequencing was tumor-infiltrating naive CD4+ T cells sorted from the breast tumor. The sample's subset: naive CD4+ T cells, CD4+CD45RA+CD25-. The genes are TRBV12-3 or TRBV12-4 and TRBJ1-1, with no clear D. The origin of this receptor is a female donor with breast cancer. CDR3 amino acids: CASSRDRENTEAFF. CDR3 coding DNA: TGTGCCAGCAGCCGCGACCGCGAGAACACTGAAGCTTTCTTT.